This TCR beta chain was profiled in a study of blood T cell repertoires in COVID-19. Method: immunoSEQ multiplex PCR; TCRdb's copy keeps in-frame clones and lacks some. The sample lists about 58,000 clones; about 86% were seen once. This CDR3 is built from 14 residues. CDR1 is SQVTM, CDR2 ANQGSEA, per germline. Trimming cost V 3 bases and J 4 bases, with 14 bases left between them. The gene calls are TRBV29-1 and TRBJ2-3; possible D gene TRBD2, 6 bases. The clonotype originates from a man at least 80 years old with COVID-19, enrolled during active disease. The sequenced sample consisted of peripheral blood. CDR3 amino acids: CSVDPEGGPDTQYF. CDR3 DNA sequence: TGCAGCGTTGACCCGGAGGGAGGCCCAGATACGCAGTATTTT.